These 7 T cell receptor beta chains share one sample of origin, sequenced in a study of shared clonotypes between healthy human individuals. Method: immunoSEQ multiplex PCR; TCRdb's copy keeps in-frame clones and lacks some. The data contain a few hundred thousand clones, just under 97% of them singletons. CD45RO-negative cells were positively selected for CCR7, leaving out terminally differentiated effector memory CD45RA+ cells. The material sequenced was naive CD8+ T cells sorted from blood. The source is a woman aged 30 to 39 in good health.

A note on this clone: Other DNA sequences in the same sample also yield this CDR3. The chain's CDR3 is CASSLGLAGANEQFF. The CDR3 DNA is TGTGCCAGCAGCTTGGGTCTAGCGGGGGCCAATGAGCAGTTCTTC. The chain is built from TRBV5-6 and TRBJ2-1; 10 bases align to TRBD2. The V segment lost 0 bases and the J segment 6 bases; nucleotides outside the gene matches: 3. This CDR3 is 15 amino acids long. Germline V gene lookup returns CDR1 SGHDT and CDR2 YYEEEE.

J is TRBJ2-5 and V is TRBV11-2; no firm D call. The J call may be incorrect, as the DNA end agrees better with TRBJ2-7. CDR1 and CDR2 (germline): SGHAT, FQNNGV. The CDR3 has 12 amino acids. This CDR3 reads CASSTDFYEQYF. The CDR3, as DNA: TGTGCCAGCAGCACAGACTTCTACGAGCAGTACTTC.

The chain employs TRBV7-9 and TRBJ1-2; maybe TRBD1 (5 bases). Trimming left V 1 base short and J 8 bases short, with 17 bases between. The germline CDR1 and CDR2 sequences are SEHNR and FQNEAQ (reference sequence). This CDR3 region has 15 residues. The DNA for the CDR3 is TGTGCCAGCAGCTTAGTGGGTTCGTTGAGGGACGGCTACACCTTC. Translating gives CASSLVGSLRDGYTF. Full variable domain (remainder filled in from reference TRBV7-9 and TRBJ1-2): DTGVSQNPRHKITKRGQNVTFRCDPISEHNRLYWYRQTLGQGPEFLTYFQNEAQLEKSRLLSDRFSAERPKGSFSTLEIQRTEQGDSAMYLCASSLVGSLRDGYTFGSGTRLTVV.

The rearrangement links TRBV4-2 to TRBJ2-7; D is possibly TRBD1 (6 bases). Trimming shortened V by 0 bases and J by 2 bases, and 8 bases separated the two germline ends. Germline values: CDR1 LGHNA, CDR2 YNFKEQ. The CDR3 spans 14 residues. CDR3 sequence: CASSQDKGAYEQYF. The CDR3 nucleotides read TGTGCCAGCAGCCAAGATAAGGGGGCCTACGAGCAGTACTTC.

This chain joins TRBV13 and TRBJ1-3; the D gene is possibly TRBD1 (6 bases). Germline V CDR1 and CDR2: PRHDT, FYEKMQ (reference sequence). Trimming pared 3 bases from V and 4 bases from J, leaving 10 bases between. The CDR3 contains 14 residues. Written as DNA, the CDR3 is TGTGCCAGCAGCTTCGGGACATCCGGAAACACCATATATTTT. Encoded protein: CASSFGTSGNTIYF.

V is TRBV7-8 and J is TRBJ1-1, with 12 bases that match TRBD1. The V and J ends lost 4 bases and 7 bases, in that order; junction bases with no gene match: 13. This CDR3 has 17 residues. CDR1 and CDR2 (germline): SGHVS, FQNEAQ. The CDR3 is CASSSPRDRGPEGEAFF. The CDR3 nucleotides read TGTGCCAGCAGCTCCCCCCGGGACAGGGGGCCCGAGGGTGAAGCTTTCTTT.

CDR3 sequence reads: CACAQGSGANVLTF. The CDR3 DNA is TGTGCCTGTGCGCAGGGTTCCGGGGCCAACGTCCTGACTTTC. The V gene is TRBV30, the J gene TRBJ2-6; D perhaps matches TRBD1 (5 bases). With 6 bases removed from V and 4 bases from J, the gap between germline ends came to 13 bases. The V gene's germline CDR1 is GTSNPN and CDR2 SVGIG (reference sequence). The CDR3 is made up of 14 amino acids.